This T cell receptor beta chain comes out of a study of T-cell reconstitution after alpha-beta-depleted transplantation in children. Unique molecular identifiers were used in preparing the TCRbeta library. MiXCR, run by TCRdb on the PCR reads, gives a single entry per CDR3 protein. The sample consists of approximately 1,000,000 distinct CDR3 sequences, under 30% of them appearing once. Germline CDR1 and CDR2: SQVTM and ANQGSEA. The CDR3 is 13 amino acids. The V gene end was trimmed by 6 bases and the J gene end by 4 bases; junction bases not matched to a gene: 8. On this clonotype: The target antigen is unknown.

Study-wide results and limits: Reported findings indicate that, about two months after transplant, alpha-beta T cells came from several hundred expanded clones, which were derived from non-depleted graft cells. T-cell counts and diversity were attributed mostly to newly produced T cells one year after transplant. At day 60, the high TCRbeta diversity found in some patients originated from recipient T cells and thymic progenitors that had survived.

The clonotype originates from a boy younger than two who had a stem cell transplant for SCID, so the T cells may come from the graft donor. The specimen comprised PBMCs, mostly from graft donor cells, sampled 360 days after TCRalphabeta/CD19-depleted stem cell transplant. The chain joins TRBV29-1 to TRBJ2-7, with 8 bases that match TRBD2. The CDR3 spells CSVGRGSRYEQYF. Written as DNA, the CDR3 is TGCAGCGTCGGGAGGGGGTCGAGATACGAGCAGTACTTC.